This T cell receptor beta chain was recovered during a study of blood T cell repertoires in COVID-19. Study overall: PBMCs, B-cell-depleted T cells, or T cells were the source of the cDNA or gDNA that made up the material.

The CDR3 is made up of 16 amino acids. Per germline, CDR1 MGHRA and CDR2 YSYEKL. V was clipped by 0 bases and J by 2 bases; unmatched bases: 3. Clinical histories supplied by participants themselves formed the basis of cohort assignment. In Cohort 3, a recovered donor had either two negative PCRs, clearance, or symptom resolution. Profiling relied on immunoSEQ multiplex PCR, and the TCRdb table lists in-frame clones only, not all of them. The sample holds 300,000 or so clones; about 88% are singletons and the top ten take around 2.5%. The specimen was PBMCs or T cells enriched from blood (not recorded which). This receptor was taken from a man aged 55 to 70 who had recovered from COVID-19. V gene TRBV4-1 combines with J gene TRBJ2-1; 8 bases fit TRBD2. CDR3 DNA: TGCGCCAGCAGCCAAGAAGCGGGGGCCGCCTACAATGAGCAGTTCTTC. This gives the protein CASSQEAGAAYNEQFF.